A selection of T cell receptor beta chains follows, all from one sample in a study of cytomegalovirus exposure and HLA in healthy donors. Some clones are missing from TCRdb's copy, which holds only in-frame ones; the method was immunoSEQ multiplex PCR. This table has around 100,000 clones, roughly 80% appearing once. Material for sequencing was PBMCs. The receptors were sampled from a female donor in good health and CMV-seropositive. Each CDR3 is given with its conserved first and last residue. D genes are given only for firm matches. Part of the rows lack a size; the others show once, few, many or a class for expanded clones.

clone_size j_call v_call d_call cdr3_nt cdr3_aa
few TRBJ2-7 TRBV6-5 . TGTGCCAGCACCCGGGCAGGGGAATCCTACGAGCAGTACTTC CASTRAGESYEQYF
. TRBJ2-1 TRBV13 . TGTGCCAGCAGCCTCGGCCTAGGGGGAGGGGCCTCCTACAATGAGCAGTTCTTC CASSLGLGGGASYNEQFF
. TRBJ1-2 TRBV28 TRBD1 TGTACCAGCAGTTTAGTTACAGGGGGCTATGGCTACACCTTC CTSSLVTGGYGYTF
once TRBJ2-1 TRBV7-8 TRBD2 TGTGCCAGCAGCTTAGCCCCCAGCGGGGGGGGACGTGACAATGAGCAGTTCTTC CASSLAPSGGGRDNEQFF
. TRBJ2-7 TRBV2 . TGTGCCAGCAGTCCCCAGGGGCGTTACGAGCAGTACTTC CASSPQGRYEQYF
. TRBJ1-1 TRBV28 TRBD1 TGTGCCAGCAGCTTAACCGGGACAGGGGCAATCACTGAAGCTTTCTTT CASSLTGTGAITEAFF
. TRBJ2-1 TRBV11-3 TRBD2 TGTGCCAGCAGCATCCGGACTAGCCCCGGGGAGCAGTTCTTC CASSIRTSPGEQFF
. TRBJ1-3 TRBV5-6 . TGTGCCAGCAGCTCCTACAGAATCTCTGGAAACACCATATATTTT CASSSYRISGNTIYF
. TRBJ2-3 TRBV4-1 . TGCGCCAGCAGCCCCAGCCCCCTGGGGGGAATCACAGATACGCAGTATTTT CASSPSPLGGITDTQYF
. TRBJ2-5 TRBV7-2 TRBD2 TGTGCCAGCAGAAAAGCCATGGGTTTGCGGGGGAAGCAAGAGACCCAGTACTTC CASRKAMGLRGKQETQYF
once TRBJ2-1 TRBV29-1 TRBD2 TGCAGCGTTCCCTTTAGCGGGGGTTATTTTGAGCAGTTCTTC CSVPFSGGYFEQFF
. TRBJ1-4 TRBV5-1 . TGCGCCAGCAGCGCGCGGACAGACATTGGTGAAAAACTGTTTTTT CASSARTDIGEKLFF
. TRBJ1-4 TRBV19 . TGTGCCAGTAGTATCTATTCAAAGACGGGTGAAAAACTGTTTTTT CASSIYSKTGEKLFF